This T cell receptor (beta chain) was sequenced during a study of identical twins. TCRdb re-called the 5' RACE reads with MiXCR, one entry per CDR3 protein. The table has hundreds of thousands of distinct CDR3 sequences, 20% to 25% seen once. CDR1 is SGHKS and CDR2 is YYEKEE in the germline V gene (reference sequence). The CDR3 has 17 residues. V shed 0 bases and J shed 0 bases, with 13 bases lying between them. For this clonotype: The antigen remains undetermined.

Study outcomes and limitations: Zero-insertion analyses were open to partial confounding by invariant MAIT and iNKT cells.

A further study also used this sample, focusing on yellow fever vaccine responses in identical twins. From that study: A vaccine T cell response that seemed partly convergent and partly personalized was reported in twins.

The sequenced material came from CD4+ T cells sorted from blood. The chain has TRBV5-5 and TRBJ2-1; maybe TRBD1 (5 bases). The sequence derives from a young woman in good health. The CDR3 protein is CASSLGRGSISYNEQFF. CDR3 nucleotides: TGTGCCAGCAGCTTGGGTAGGGGATCAATCTCCTACAATGAGCAGTTCTTC.